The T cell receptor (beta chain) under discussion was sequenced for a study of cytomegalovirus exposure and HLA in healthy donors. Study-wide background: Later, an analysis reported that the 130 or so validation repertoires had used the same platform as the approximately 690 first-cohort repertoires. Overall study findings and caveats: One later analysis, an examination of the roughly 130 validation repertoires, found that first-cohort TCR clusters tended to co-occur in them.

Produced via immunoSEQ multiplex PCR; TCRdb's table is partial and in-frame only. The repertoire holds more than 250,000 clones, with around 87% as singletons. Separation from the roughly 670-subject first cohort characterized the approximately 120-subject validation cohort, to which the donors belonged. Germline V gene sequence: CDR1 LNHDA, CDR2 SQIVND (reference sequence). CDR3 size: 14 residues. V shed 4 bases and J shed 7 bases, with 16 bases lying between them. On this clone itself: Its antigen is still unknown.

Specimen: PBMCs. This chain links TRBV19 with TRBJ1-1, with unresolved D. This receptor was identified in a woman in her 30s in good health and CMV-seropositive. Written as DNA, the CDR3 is TGTGCCAGTAGTAACCTGATGGGGAGTGATGAAGCTTTCTTT. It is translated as CASSNLMGSDEAFF.